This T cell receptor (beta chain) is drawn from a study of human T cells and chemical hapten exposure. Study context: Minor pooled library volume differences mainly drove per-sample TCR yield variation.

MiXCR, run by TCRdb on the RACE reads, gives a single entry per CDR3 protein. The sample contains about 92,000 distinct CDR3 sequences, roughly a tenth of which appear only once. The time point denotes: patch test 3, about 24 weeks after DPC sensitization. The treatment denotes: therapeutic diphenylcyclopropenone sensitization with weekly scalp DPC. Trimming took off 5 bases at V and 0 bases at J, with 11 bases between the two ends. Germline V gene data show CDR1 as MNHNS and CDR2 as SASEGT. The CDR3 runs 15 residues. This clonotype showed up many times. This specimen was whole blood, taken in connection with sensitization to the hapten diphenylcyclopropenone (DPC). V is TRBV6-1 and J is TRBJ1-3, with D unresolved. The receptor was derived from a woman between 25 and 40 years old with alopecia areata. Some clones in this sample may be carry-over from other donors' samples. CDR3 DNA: TGTGCCAGCAGTTTAGGGCCGGACTCTGGAAACACCATATATTTT. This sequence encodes CASSLGPDSGNTIYF.